Below are 21 T cell receptor beta chains sequenced from a single sample in a study of shared clonotypes between healthy human individuals. CD8 cells regarded as naive lacked CD45RO, were positively chosen for CCR7, and omitted terminally differentiated effector memory CD45RA+ cells. Clones were sequenced by immunoSEQ multiplex PCR, and TCRdb holds only the in-frame ones, with some missing. This sample carries 550,000 to 650,000 clones, roughly 96% of them seen once, and the ten largest clones take 0.11%. Sequenced: naive CD8+ T cells sorted from blood. These receptors were collected from a woman aged 30 to 39 in good health.

The chain combines TRBV4-1 with TRBJ1-2; D may be TRBD1 (5 bases). Trimming removed 0 bases at V and 7 bases at J, with 15 bases between. This CDR3 comprises 15 residues. Germline V gene sequence: CDR1 MGHRA, CDR2 YSYEKL. The CDR3 DNA reads as TGCGCCAGCAGCCAAGATTGGAAGGGGAGCGGTGGCTACACCTTC. Residues: CASSQDWKGSGGYTF.

The V and J genes are TRBV5-5 and TRBJ2-1, with a possible D match to TRBD2 (5 bases). The CDR3 totals 14 residues. The V end lost 0 bases, the J end lost 4 bases, and 8 bases lay between the germline ends. CDR1 and CDR2 (germline): SGHKS, YYEKEE (reference sequence). The CDR3 sequence: CASSLASGYNEQFF. DNA of the CDR3: TGTGCCAGCAGCTTGGCCTCGGGGTACAATGAGCAGTTCTTC.

This chain connects TRBV5-6 to TRBJ2-7, with D possibly being TRBD1 (5 bases). Per germline, CDR1 SGHDT and CDR2 YYEEEE. V lost 4 bases, J lost 0 bases, and 14 bases lay in between. The CDR3 extends over 15 amino acids. In nucleotides, the CDR3 is TGTGCCAGCAGCAAAGGGGCTTTAAGCTCCTACGAGCAGTACTTC. Residues: CASSKGALSSYEQYF.

The rearrangement joins TRBV28 to TRBJ1-1, with D tentatively TRBD1 (6 bases). V lost 7 bases and J 0 bases, leaving 18 bases between the germline ends. Germline V gives CDR1 MDHEN, CDR2 SYDVKM. This CDR3 contains 16 residues. The CDR3 loop is CASKRTANYMNTEAFF. The CDR3 coding sequence is TGTGCCAGCAAACGGACAGCAAACTACATGAACACTGAAGCTTTCTTT.

V usage is TRBV5-1 and J usage is TRBJ1-1; D remains unclear. With 0 bases removed from V and 6 bases from J, the gap between germline ends came to 9 bases. The CDR3 length is 13 residues. Per the germline V gene, CDR1 is SGHRS and CDR2 is YFSETQ. CDR3 amino acids: CASSLDGSSEAFF. The CDR3 nucleotides read TGCGCCAGCAGCTTGGACGGAAGCTCTGAAGCTTTCTTT.

The V gene is TRBV25-1, the J gene TRBJ2-1; 11 bases line up with TRBD2. CDR1 and CDR2 from the germline V gene are MGHDK and SYGVNS. With V trimmed by 5 bases and J by 7 bases, 7 bases remained unmatched. The CDR3 is 15 amino acids. CDR3 in DNA: TGTGCCAGCAGTCAACTAGCGGGAGTAGCAAATGAGCAGTTCTTC. It codes for CASSQLAGVANEQFF. The full variable domain, with the rest looked up from reference TRBV25-1 and TRBJ2-1, is EADIYQTPRYLVIGTGKKITLECSQTMGHDKMYWYQQDPGMELHLIHYSYGVNSTEKGDLSSESTVSRIRTEHFPLTLESARPSHTSQYLCASSQLAGVANEQFFGPGTRLTVL.

V is TRBV19 and J is TRBJ2-1; TRBD2 agrees at 13 bases. In germline, CDR1 is LNHDA, CDR2 SQIVND (reference sequence). There are 16 residues in the CDR3. V shed 6 bases and J 4 bases; nucleotides not matched to a gene: 6. CDR3 coding DNA: TGTGCCAGTAGCCCTGAACTAGCGGGAGGGTACAATGAGCAGTTCTTC. Amino acid sequence: CASSPELAGGYNEQFF. The entire variable domain, with the rest obtained from reference TRBV19 and TRBJ2-1, is as follows: DGGITQSPKYLFRKEGQNVTLSCEQNLNHDAMYWYRQDPGQGLRLIYYSQIVNDFQKGDIAEGYSVSREKKESFPLTVTSAQKNPTAFYLCASSPELAGGYNEQFFGPGTRLTVL.

This clone was recorded only once. The chain is built from TRBV28 and TRBJ2-5; no clear D gene. The J call may be incorrect, as the DNA end agrees better with TRBJ2-7. The CDR3 spans 15 residues. Germline V lookup: CDR1 MDHEN, CDR2 SYDVKM. CDR3 coding DNA: TGTGCCAGCAGTATGTTTACAACAGAACCCTACGAGCAGTACTTC. Its protein product is CASSMFTTEPYEQYF.

CDR3 residues: CASSGTGFSLDIYF. CDR3 sequence (DNA): TGTGCCAGCAGCGGGACAGGGTTCTCTCTTGACATATATTTT. The chain carries TRBV14 and TRBJ1-3; 9 nucleotides match TRBD1. V shed 5 bases and J 12 bases; nucleotides not matched to a gene: 11. Germline loops: CDR1 SGHDN, CDR2 FVKESK. There are 14 residues in the CDR3.

The chain couples TRBV5-6 to TRBJ2-5; D unresolved. This CDR3 has 12 amino acids. Germline V gene data show CDR1 as SGHDT and CDR2 as YYEEEE. Trimming pared 4 bases from V and 4 bases from J, leaving 8 bases between. CDR3 DNA: TGTGCCAGCAGCCGCGCCGGAGAGACCCAGTACTTC. Protein product: CASSRAGETQYF.

The chain joins TRBV4-1 to TRBJ2-1; 7 bases are shared with TRBD1. This CDR3 is 18 amino acids long. Germline V gene lookup returns CDR1 MGHRA and CDR2 YSYEKL. J gave up 4 bases and V 2 bases, and 14 bases lay outside the gene matches. The CDR3 DNA reads TGCGCCAGCAGCCAAAGGCAGTGGAAGGGACAGCAATACAATGAGCAGTTCTTC. Protein sequence: CASSQRQWKGQQYNEQFF.

This chain connects TRBV5-1 to TRBJ1-1, with 7 bases aligning to TRBD1. Germline CDR1 SGHRS, CDR2 YFSETQ. The CDR3 has 16 residues. The junction had 5 bases not matched to a gene; V was cut back by 0 bases and J by 0 bases. CDR3 in amino acids: CASSLAGGTVNTEAFF. CDR3 DNA: TGCGCCAGCAGCTTGGCCGGGGGGACAGTGAACACTGAAGCTTTCTTT.

V gene TRBV25-1 combines with J gene TRBJ1-2; D is unclear. This CDR3 contains 11 residues. The V gene lost 1 base and the J gene lost 5 bases, with 2 bases spanning the gap. Germline values: CDR1 MGHDK, CDR2 SYGVNS. CDR3 in amino acids: CASSEFYGYTF. In DNA form, the CDR3 reads TGTGCCAGCAGTGAATTTTATGGCTACACCTTC.

This chain uses TRBV6-5 with TRBJ2-2; the match to TRBD1 covers 7 bases. This CDR3 comprises 15 residues. V was clipped by 1 base and J by 6 bases; unmatched bases: 5. The germline V gene encodes CDR1 MNHEY and CDR2 SVGAGI. The CDR3 DNA reads TGTGCCAGCAGTTACTTACAGGGGAGCGCCGGGGAGCTGTTTTTT. Protein product: CASSYLQGSAGELFF.

The V call is TRBV7-2, the J call TRBJ1-1, with 8 positions matching TRBD1. After removal of 8 bases from V and 4 bases from J, the junction contained 9 bases not matched to a gene. The CDR3 extends over 14 amino acids. Germline CDR1 reads SGHTA; CDR2 reads FQGNSA. The CDR3 sequence is CASGLGQEGTEAFF. CDR3 DNA sequence: TGTGCCAGCGGGCTGGGACAGGAGGGCACTGAAGCTTTCTTT.

This chain uses TRBV9 with TRBJ2-7; a possible D gene is TRBD1 (5 bases). V was trimmed by 4 bases and J by 1 base, leaving 9 bases between them. The length of the CDR3 is 13 residues. Germline V lookup: CDR1 SGDLS, CDR2 YYNGEE. The DNA for the CDR3 is TGTGCCAGCAGCAAGACAGAATCCTACGAGCAGTACTTC. As protein: CASSKTESYEQYF. The entire variable domain, with the rest obtained from reference TRBV9 and TRBJ2-7, is as follows: DSGVTQTPKHLITATGQRVTLRCSPRSGDLSVYWYQQSLDQGLQFLIQYYNGEERAKGNILERFSAQQFPDLHSELNLSSLELGDSALYFCASSKTESYEQYFGPGTRLTVT.

The chain combines TRBV7-6 with TRBJ2-3, with 14 positions matching TRBD2. This CDR3 spans 18 amino acids. Germline loops: CDR1 SGHVS, CDR2 FNYEAQ. After removal of 2 bases from V and 3 bases from J, the junction contained 7 bases not matched to a gene. The CDR3 protein is CASSLTATSGRVTDTQYF. The CDR3 coding sequence is TGTGCCAGCAGCTTAACGGCGACTAGCGGGAGGGTAACAGATACGCAGTATTTT.

This clone was observed once. The V and J genes are TRBV27 and TRBJ1-1; 7 nucleotides match TRBD1. This CDR3 is 14 amino acids long. J gave up 3 bases and V 5 bases, and 6 bases lay outside the gene matches. From germline, CDR1 is MNHEY and CDR2 SMNVEV (reference sequence). As DNA, the CDR3 is TGTGCCAGCAGTCAAACGACAGGGTACACTGAAGCTTTCTTT. Its translation: CASSQTTGYTEAFF.

The chain has TRBV28 and TRBJ2-1; 9 bases agree with TRBD2. Germline-derived CDR1 and CDR2 are MDHEN and SYDVKM. The V and J ends lost 2 bases and 4 bases, in that order; junction bases with no gene match: 6. The CDR3 covers 16 residues. The CDR3 sequence: CASSLTGTSLYNEQFF. CDR3 DNA sequence: TGTGCCAGCAGTTTAACCGGGACTAGCTTGTACAATGAGCAGTTCTTC.

With regard to this clone: Other nucleotide sequences in the sample specify the same CDR3. This chain connects TRBV6-5 to TRBJ2-7; D is unclear. Germline assignment: CDR1 MNHEY and CDR2 SVGAGI. V was trimmed by 0 bases and J by 3 bases, leaving 6 bases between them. The length of the CDR3 is 13 residues. The CDR3, as DNA: TGTGCCAGCAGTTACTCGACGGGCTACGAGCAGTACTTC. Residues: CASSYSTGYEQYF.

The J gene is TRBJ2-1, the V gene TRBV7-9, with D tentatively TRBD2 (6 bases). The ends were cut back, 1 base at V and 7 bases at J, with 11 bases in the middle. Germline CDR1 and CDR2: SEHNR and FQNEAQ (reference sequence). The CDR3 loop spans 14 amino acids. The DNA of the CDR3 is TGTGCCAGCAGCTTAGTTGCAGGGAGGAATGAGCAGTTCTTC. Protein: CASSLVAGRNEQFF.